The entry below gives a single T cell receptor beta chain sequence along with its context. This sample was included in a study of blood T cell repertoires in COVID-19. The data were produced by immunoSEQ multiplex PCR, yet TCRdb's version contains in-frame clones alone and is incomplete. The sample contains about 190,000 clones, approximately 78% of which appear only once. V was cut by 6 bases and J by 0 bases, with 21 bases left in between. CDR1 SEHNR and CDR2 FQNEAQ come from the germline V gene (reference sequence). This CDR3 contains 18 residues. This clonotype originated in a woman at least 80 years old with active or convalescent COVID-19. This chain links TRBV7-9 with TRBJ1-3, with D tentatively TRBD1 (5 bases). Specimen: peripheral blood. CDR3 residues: CASSTLSQVLLSGNTIYF. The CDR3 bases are TGTGCCAGCAGTACATTGTCACAGGTACTACTCTCTGGAAACACCATATATTTT.